The rows below give T cell receptor beta chains drawn from one sample of a study of immune evolution from preneoplasia to lung adenocarcinoma. TCRdb's table, derived via immunoSEQ multiplex PCR, lists solely in-frame clones and lacks some. This table has about 3,600 clones, about 82% appearing once. Sequencing used FFPE lung adenocarcinoma in situ tissue. The receptor source for this set is a person aged 55-80 years with lung adenocarcinoma. Both conserved end residues are part of each CDR3. Clone size appears in some rows only: once, few, many, or a class for an expanded clone.

clone size | J gene | V gene | CDR3 protein
- | TRBJ2-1 | TRBV19 | CASSIVRGGTNEQFF
few | TRBJ2-2 | TRBV10-1 | CASSEGTANGELFF
large | TRBJ1-4 | TRBV9 | CASSVGGESDEKLFF
- | TRBJ2-4 | TRBV19 | CASSVSSGTGAQLAKNIQYF
- | TRBJ2-7 | TRBV7-9 | CASSQRDFNSYEQYF
- | TRBJ2-7 | TRBV18 | CASSPPGAGGEQYF
- | TRBJ2-7 | TRBV18 | CASSPAAQYF
- | TRBJ2-3 | TRBV6-5 | CASKRGDTTDTQYF
few | TRBJ2-7 | TRBV9 | CASSVSGSVSSYEQYF
- | TRBJ2-5 | TRBV13 | CASSSGWGETQYF
once | TRBJ2-7 | TRBV6-5 | CASSYGGGGYEQYF
- | TRBJ1-1 | TRBV5-1 | CASLGDGEAFF
- | TRBJ1-5 | TRBV6-6 | CASRTGTGDQPQHF
- | TRBJ2-7 | TRBV29-1 | CSVDRDGGSYKQYF
- | TRBJ2-7 | TRBV30 | CAWSVPTASYEQYF
- | TRBJ2-1 | TRBV18 | CASSVGQGHNEQFF
large | TRBJ2-1 | TRBV7-3 | CASSLDPGTGVSNEQFF